These T cell receptor beta chains were read from a single sample in a study of blood T cell repertoires in COVID-19. Clones were read by immunoSEQ multiplex PCR, and TCRdb kept only the in-frame ones, dropping some. Of about 74,000 clones listed, 84% were seen once; the top ten hold approximately 35%. The source material was peripheral blood. Receptor source: a man aged 65 to 85 with acute or convalescent COVID-19. Each CDR3 is given with its conserved first and last residue. The D gene is left open where the match is weak.

V gene: TRBV7-9; D gene: -; J gene: TRBJ2-1; CDR3 protein: CASSSWTDYNEQFF
V gene: TRBV27; D gene: -; J gene: TRBJ1-6; CDR3 protein: CASSRGTGQGGSPLHF
V gene: TRBV4-2; D gene: TRBD1; J gene: TRBJ2-5; CDR3 protein: CASSQLWTGGWETQYF
V gene: TRBV5-1; D gene: TRBD2; J gene: TRBJ2-2; CDR3 protein: CASSALAGDTGELFF
V gene: TRBV6-6; D gene: -; J gene: TRBJ1-4; CDR3 protein: CASTRRGRNEKLFF
V gene: TRBV3-1/TRBV3-2; D gene: -; J gene: TRBJ2-1; CDR3 protein: CASSQEAPYNEQFF
V gene: TRBV7-9; D gene: TRBD1; J gene: TRBJ2-7; CDR3 protein: CASSFSGQEYEQYF
V gene: TRBV23-1; D gene: -; J gene: TRBJ2-1; CDR3 protein: CASSHSPGRIDEQFF
V gene: TRBV29-1; D gene: -; J gene: TRBJ2-7; CDR3 protein: CSVGASPYEQYF
V gene: TRBV27; D gene: TRBD2; J gene: TRBJ2-7; CDR3 protein: CASSPSGRALEQYF
V gene: TRBV5-1; D gene: TRBD2; J gene: TRBJ2-3; CDR3 protein: CASSSLGGTDTQYF
V gene: TRBV7-3; D gene: TRBD1; J gene: TRBJ2-5; CDR3 protein: CASSPGAARGQTQYF
V gene: TRBV3-1/TRBV3-2; D gene: -; J gene: TRBJ1-5; CDR3 protein: CASSPGGGGNQPQHF
V gene: TRBV7-3; D gene: -; J gene: TRBJ1-1; CDR3 protein: CASSLNVEGAAFF
V gene: TRBV19; D gene: -; J gene: TRBJ1-1; CDR3 protein: CASSIIGRWTEAFF
V gene: TRBV9; D gene: -; J gene: TRBJ2-1; CDR3 protein: CASSVVGAHNEQFF
V gene: TRBV11-2; D gene: TRBD1; J gene: TRBJ2-1; CDR3 protein: CASSLTQGIRQFF
V gene: TRBV3-1/TRBV3-2; D gene: -; J gene: TRBJ1-3; CDR3 protein: CASSQVADSGNTIYF
V gene: TRBV6-5; D gene: -; J gene: TRBJ1-1; CDR3 protein: CASSLGQMGATEAFF
V gene: TRBV12-3/TRBV12-4; D gene: -; J gene: TRBJ2-2; CDR3 protein: CASSRDMSGELFF
V gene: TRBV6-2/TRBV6-3; D gene: TRBD1; J gene: TRBJ2-7; CDR3 protein: CASTPGQASYEGYF
V gene: TRBV30; D gene: -; J gene: TRBJ2-3; CDR3 protein: CAWAASGTDTQYF
V gene: TRBV2; D gene: TRBD1; J gene: TRBJ1-1; CDR3 protein: CASTRTGNTEAFF
V gene: TRBV9; D gene: -; J gene: TRBJ2-5; CDR3 protein: CASSGPGAWETQYF
V gene: TRBV7-2; D gene: -; J gene: TRBJ2-1; CDR3 protein: CASSSGQSSYNEQFF
V gene: TRBV19; D gene: TRBD1; J gene: TRBJ2-1; CDR3 protein: CASSHTGVRNNEQFF
V gene: TRBV19; D gene: -; J gene: TRBJ2-2; CDR3 protein: CASSIVRVSGELFF
V gene: TRBV5-1; D gene: -; J gene: TRBJ1-5; CDR3 protein: CASSLRQGKPQHF
V gene: TRBV3-1/TRBV3-2; D gene: -; J gene: TRBJ2-3; CDR3 protein: CASRAPTDTQYF
V gene: TRBV5-5; D gene: -; J gene: TRBJ2-7; CDR3 protein: CASSPHLDSRQYF
V gene: TRBV5-1; D gene: -; J gene: TRBJ1-2; CDR3 protein: CASSLGVNYGYTF
V gene: TRBV12-3/TRBV12-4; D gene: -; J gene: TRBJ1-1; CDR3 protein: CASSSQLNTEAFF
V gene: TRBV14; D gene: TRBD1; J gene: TRBJ1-1; CDR3 protein: CASSHYRDRPEAFF
V gene: TRBV3-1/TRBV3-2; D gene: TRBD2; J gene: TRBJ2-2; CDR3 protein: CASSQFHSGGGTGELFF
V gene: TRBV5-4; D gene: TRBD1; J gene: TRBJ2-3; CDR3 protein: CASSLRTGGKADTQYF
V gene: TRBV7-9; D gene: TRBD2; J gene: TRBJ2-5; CDR3 protein: CASSPGTSGRMEETQYF
V gene: TRBV9; D gene: TRBD2; J gene: TRBJ2-3; CDR3 protein: CASSVRLATDTQYF
V gene: TRBV18; D gene: TRBD2; J gene: TRBJ2-7; CDR3 protein: CASSRGLAGAEQYF
V gene: TRBV2; D gene: TRBD1; J gene: TRBJ2-1; CDR3 protein: CASRPGQALTNNEQFF
V gene: TRBV6-5; D gene: TRBD2; J gene: TRBJ2-1; CDR3 protein: CASSRLAGINEQFF
V gene: TRBV11-1; D gene: -; J gene: TRBJ1-1; CDR3 protein: CASSLGGGGLQYEAFF
V gene: TRBV4-2; D gene: -; J gene: TRBJ2-2; CDR3 protein: CASHNGGGNTGELFF
V gene: TRBV28; D gene: -; J gene: TRBJ2-1; CDR3 protein: CASTLGVGDQFF
V gene: TRBV5-1; D gene: -; J gene: TRBJ2-2; CDR3 protein: CASSLDARRTGELFF
V gene: TRBV16; D gene: -; J gene: TRBJ1-1; CDR3 protein: CASSQRSGVNTEAFF
V gene: TRBV19; D gene: TRBD1; J gene: TRBJ2-7; CDR3 protein: CASSTWGQGDYEQYF
V gene: TRBV18; D gene: -; J gene: TRBJ2-2; CDR3 protein: CASSPARGYSGELFF
V gene: TRBV19; D gene: TRBD2; J gene: TRBJ2-2; CDR3 protein: CASSIAGGKGGELFF
V gene: TRBV2; D gene: TRBD2; J gene: TRBJ2-7; CDR3 protein: CASKLAESSYEQYF
V gene: TRBV7-3; D gene: -; J gene: TRBJ2-1; CDR3 protein: CASSLTGLYNEQFF
V gene: TRBV19; D gene: -; J gene: TRBJ2-2; CDR3 protein: CASSLPWAGFNGELFF
V gene: TRBV5-5; D gene: TRBD2; J gene: TRBJ2-3; CDR3 protein: CASSSGTRSSTDTQYF
V gene: TRBV19; D gene: -; J gene: TRBJ2-3; CDR3 protein: CASSPFIDSLDTDTQYF
V gene: TRBV5-1; D gene: -; J gene: TRBJ1-2; CDR3 protein: CASSTDSGDYGYTF
V gene: TRBV2; D gene: TRBD1; J gene: TRBJ1-1; CDR3 protein: CASWDRIATEAFF
V gene: TRBV9; D gene: TRBD1; J gene: TRBJ2-2; CDR3 protein: CASSDPTGFAGELFF
V gene: TRBV3-1/TRBV3-2; D gene: -; J gene: TRBJ2-5; CDR3 protein: CASSQAEETQYF
V gene: TRBV6-2/TRBV6-3; D gene: -; J gene: TRBJ2-1; CDR3 protein: CASSRQPFLPSGYNEQFF
V gene: TRBV24-1; D gene: -; J gene: TRBJ1-2; CDR3 protein: CATSDLYGYTF
V gene: TRBV7-3; D gene: TRBD1; J gene: TRBJ2-7; CDR3 protein: CASSLAGTGGERQYF